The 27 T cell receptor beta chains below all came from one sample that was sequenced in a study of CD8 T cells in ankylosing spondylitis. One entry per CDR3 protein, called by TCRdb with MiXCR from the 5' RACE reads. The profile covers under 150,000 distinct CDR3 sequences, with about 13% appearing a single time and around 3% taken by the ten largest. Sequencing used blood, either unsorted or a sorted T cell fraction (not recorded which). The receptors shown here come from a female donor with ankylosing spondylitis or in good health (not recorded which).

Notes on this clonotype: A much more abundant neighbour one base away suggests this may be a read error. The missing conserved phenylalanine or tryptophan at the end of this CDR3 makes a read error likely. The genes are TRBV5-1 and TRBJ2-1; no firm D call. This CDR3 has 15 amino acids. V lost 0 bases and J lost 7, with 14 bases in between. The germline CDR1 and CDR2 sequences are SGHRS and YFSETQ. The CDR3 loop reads CASSLDSDAWNEQFL. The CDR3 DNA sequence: TGCGCCAGCAGCTTGGACTCGGACGCCTGGAATGAGCAGTTCTTG.

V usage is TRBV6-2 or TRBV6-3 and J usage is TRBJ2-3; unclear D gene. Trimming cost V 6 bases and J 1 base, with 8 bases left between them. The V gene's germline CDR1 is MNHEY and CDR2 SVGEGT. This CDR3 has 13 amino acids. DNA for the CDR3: TGTGCCAGCAGACCACCAGGCACAGATACGCAGTATTTT. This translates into CASRPPGTDTQYF.

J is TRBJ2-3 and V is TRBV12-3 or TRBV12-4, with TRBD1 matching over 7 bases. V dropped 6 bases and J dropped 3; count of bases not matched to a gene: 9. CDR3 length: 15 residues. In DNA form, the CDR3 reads TGTGCCAGCAGGCAATCGACAGGGTGGACAGATACGCAGTATTTT. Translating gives CASRQSTGWTDTQYF.

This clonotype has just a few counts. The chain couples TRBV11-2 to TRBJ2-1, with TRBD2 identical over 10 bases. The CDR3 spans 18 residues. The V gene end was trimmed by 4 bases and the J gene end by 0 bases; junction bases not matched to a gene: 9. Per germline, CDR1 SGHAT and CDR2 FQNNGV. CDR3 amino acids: CASSSNPSGSYSYNEQFF. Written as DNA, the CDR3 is TGTGCCAGCAGCTCGAACCCTAGCGGGAGCTACTCCTACAATGAGCAGTTCTTC.

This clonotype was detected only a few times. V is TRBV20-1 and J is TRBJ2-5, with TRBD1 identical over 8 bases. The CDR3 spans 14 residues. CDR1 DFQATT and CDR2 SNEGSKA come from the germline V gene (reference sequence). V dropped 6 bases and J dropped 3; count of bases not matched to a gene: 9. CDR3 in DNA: TGCAGTGCCCAGGACAGGGTGTATGAAGAGACCCAGTACTTC. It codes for CSAQDRVYEETQYF.

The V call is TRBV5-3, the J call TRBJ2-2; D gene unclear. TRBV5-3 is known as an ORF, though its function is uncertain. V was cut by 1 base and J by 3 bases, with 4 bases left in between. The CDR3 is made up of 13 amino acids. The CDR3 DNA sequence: TGTGCCAGAAGCTTGTGGGACACCGGGGAGCTGTTTTTT. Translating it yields CARSLWDTGELFF.

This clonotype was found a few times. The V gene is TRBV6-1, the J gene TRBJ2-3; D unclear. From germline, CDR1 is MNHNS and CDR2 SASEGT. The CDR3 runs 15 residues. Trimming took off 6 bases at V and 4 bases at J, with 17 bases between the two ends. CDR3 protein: CASREWRLPSDTQYF. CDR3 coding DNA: TGTGCCAGCAGGGAATGGCGCCTACCGTCAGATACGCAGTATTTT.

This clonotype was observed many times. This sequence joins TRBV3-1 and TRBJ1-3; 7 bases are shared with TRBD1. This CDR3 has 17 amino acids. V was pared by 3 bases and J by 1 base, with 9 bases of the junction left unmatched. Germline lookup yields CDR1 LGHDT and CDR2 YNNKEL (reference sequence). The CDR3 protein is CASSHHRDSFSGNTIYF. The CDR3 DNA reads TGTGCCAGCAGCCATCACCGGGACAGCTTTTCTGGAAACACCATATATTTT.

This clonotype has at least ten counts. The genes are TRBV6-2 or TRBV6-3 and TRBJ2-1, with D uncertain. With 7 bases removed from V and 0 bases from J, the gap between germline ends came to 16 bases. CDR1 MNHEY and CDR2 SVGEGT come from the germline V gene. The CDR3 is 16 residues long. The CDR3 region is CASTNPAGVSYNEQFF. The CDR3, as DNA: TGTGCCAGCACCAACCCGGCAGGCGTCTCCTACAATGAGCAGTTCTTC.

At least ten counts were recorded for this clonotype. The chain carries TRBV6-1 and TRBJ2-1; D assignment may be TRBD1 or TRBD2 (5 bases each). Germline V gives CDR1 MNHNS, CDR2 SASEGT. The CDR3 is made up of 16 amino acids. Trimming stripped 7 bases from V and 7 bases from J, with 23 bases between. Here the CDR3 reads CASNPSRGTGANEQFF. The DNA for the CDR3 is TGTGCCAGCAACCCCTCGCGAGGGACCGGCGCGAATGAGCAGTTCTTC.

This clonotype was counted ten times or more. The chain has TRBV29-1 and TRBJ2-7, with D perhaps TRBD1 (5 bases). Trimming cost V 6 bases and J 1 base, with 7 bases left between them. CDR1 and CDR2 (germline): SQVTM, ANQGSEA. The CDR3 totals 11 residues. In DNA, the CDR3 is TGCAGCGTGGGGCCTTCCTACGAGCAGTACTTC. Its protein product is CSVGPSYEQYF.

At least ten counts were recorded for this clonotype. The CDR3 DNA is TGTGCCAGCAGTTCGCGGGAGGGGAACACTGAAGCTTTCTTT. Its translation is CASSSREGNTEAFF. The chain has TRBV6-5 and TRBJ1-1; D call uncertain. The length of the CDR3 is 14 residues. Germline V gives CDR1 MNHEY, CDR2 SVGAGI. Between the trimmed V and J ends, which lost 4 bases and 1 base, there was a span of 10 bases.

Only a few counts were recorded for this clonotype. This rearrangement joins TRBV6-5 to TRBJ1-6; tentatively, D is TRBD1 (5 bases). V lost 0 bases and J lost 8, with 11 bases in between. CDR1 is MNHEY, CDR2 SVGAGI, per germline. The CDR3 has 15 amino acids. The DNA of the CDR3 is TGTGCCAGCAGTTACTCGGACAATCAGGATTCACCCCTCCACTTT. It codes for CASSYSDNQDSPLHF.

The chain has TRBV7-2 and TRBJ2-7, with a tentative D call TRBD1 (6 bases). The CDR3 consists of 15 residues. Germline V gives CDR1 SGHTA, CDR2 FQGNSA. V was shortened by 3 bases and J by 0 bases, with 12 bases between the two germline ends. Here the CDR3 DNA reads TGTGCCAGCAGCTTTGCTCGGACAGCCTCCTACGAGCAGTACTTC. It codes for CASSFARTASYEQYF.

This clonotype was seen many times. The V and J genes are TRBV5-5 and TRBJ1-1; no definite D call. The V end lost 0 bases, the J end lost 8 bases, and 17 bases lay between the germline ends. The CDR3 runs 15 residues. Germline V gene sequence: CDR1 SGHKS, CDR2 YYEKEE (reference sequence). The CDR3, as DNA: TGTGCCAGCAGCTTGGATACGGGCTTAAAGATGGAAGCTTTCTTT. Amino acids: CASSLDTGLKMEAFF.

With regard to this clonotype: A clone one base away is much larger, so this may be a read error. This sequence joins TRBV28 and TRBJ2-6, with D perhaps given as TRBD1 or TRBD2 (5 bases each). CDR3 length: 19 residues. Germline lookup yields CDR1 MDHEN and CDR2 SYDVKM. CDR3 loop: CASSLSWEPLNSGANVLAF. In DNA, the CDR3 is TGTGCCAGCAGTTTATCGTGGGAGCCACTCAACTCTGGGGCCAACGTCCTGGCTTTC.

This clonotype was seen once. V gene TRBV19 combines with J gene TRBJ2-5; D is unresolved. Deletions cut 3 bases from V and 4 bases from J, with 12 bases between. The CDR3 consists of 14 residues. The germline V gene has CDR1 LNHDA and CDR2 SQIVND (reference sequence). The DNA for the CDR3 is TGTGCCAGTAGTATTTCCTCCGGCCGAGAGACCCAGTACTTC. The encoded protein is CASSISSGRETQYF.

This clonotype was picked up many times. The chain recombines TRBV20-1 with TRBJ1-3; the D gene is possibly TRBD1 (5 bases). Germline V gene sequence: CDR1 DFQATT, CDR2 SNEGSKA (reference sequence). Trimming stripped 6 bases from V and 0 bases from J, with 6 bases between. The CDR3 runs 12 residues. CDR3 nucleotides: TGCAGTGCCAGGGACTCTGGAAACACCATATATTTT. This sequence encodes CSARDSGNTIYF.

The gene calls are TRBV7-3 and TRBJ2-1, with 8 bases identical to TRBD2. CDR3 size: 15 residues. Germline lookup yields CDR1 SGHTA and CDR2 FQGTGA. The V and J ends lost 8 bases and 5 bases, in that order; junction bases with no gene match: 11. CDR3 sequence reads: CASSLSGTRHNEQFF. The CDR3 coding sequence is TGTGCCAGCTCGCTCTCCGGGACTAGACACAATGAGCAGTTCTTC. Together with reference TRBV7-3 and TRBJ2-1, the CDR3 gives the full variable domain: GAGVSQTPSNKVTEKGKYVELRCDPISGHTALYWYRQSLGQGPEFLIYFQGTGAADDSGLPNDRFFAVRPEGSVSTLKIQRTERGDSAVYLCASSLSGTRHNEQFFGPGTRLTVL.

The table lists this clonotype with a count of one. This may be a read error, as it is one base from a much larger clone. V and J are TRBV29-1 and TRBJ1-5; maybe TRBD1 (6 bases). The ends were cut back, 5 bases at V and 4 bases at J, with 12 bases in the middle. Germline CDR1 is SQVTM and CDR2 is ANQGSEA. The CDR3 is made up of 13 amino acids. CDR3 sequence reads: CSVRLGANQPQHF. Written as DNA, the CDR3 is TGCAGCGTTAGGTTGGGGGCTAATCAGCCCCAGCATTTT. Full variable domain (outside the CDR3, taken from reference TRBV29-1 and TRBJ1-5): SAVISQKPSRDICQRGTSLTIQCQVDSQVTMMFWYRQQPGQSLTLIATANQGSEATYESGFVIDKFPISRPNLTFSTLTVSNMSPEDSSIYLCSVRLGANQPQHFGDGTRLSIL.

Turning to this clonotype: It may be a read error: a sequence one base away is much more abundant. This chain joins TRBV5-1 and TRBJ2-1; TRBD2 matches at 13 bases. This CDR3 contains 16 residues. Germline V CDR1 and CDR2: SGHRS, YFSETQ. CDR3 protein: CASNLVGTSGNNEQFF. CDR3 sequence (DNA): TGCGCCAGCAACTTGGTAGGGACTAGCGGGAATAATGAGCAGTTCTTC.

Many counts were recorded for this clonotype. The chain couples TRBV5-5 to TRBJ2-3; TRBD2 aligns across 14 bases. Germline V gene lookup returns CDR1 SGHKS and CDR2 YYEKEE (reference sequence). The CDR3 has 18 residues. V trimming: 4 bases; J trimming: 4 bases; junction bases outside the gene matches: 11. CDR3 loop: CASSSGTSGSGRADTQYF. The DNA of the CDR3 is TGTGCCAGCAGCAGCGGGACTAGCGGGAGTGGACGGGCAGATACGCAGTATTTT.

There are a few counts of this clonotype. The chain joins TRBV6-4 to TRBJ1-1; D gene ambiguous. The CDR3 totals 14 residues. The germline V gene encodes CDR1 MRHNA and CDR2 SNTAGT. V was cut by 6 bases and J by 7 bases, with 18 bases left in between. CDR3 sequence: CASRKQRVSNEAFF. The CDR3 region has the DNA TGTGCCAGCAGAAAACAGAGGGTTTCCAATGAAGCTTTCTTT.

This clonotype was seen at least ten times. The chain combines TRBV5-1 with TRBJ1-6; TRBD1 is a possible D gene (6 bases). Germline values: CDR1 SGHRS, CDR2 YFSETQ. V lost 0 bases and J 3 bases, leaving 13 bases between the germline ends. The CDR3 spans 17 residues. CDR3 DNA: TGCGCCAGCAGCTTGGACAGGGCGAATAACTATAATTCACCCCTCCACTTT. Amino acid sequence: CASSLDRANNYNSPLHF.

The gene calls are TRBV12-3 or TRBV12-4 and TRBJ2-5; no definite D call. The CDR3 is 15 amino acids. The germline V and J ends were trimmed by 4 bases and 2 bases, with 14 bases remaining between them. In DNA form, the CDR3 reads TGTGCCAGCAGTTCCAGAGACCCAATACAAGAGACCCAGTACTTC. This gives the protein CASSSRDPIQETQYF.

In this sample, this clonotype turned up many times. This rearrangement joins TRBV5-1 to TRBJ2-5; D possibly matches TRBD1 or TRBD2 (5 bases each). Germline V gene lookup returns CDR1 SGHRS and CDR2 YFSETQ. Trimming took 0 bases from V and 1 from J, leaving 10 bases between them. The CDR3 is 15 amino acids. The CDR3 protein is CASSLEQGPQETQYF. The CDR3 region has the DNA TGCGCCAGCAGCTTGGAGCAGGGACCCCAAGAGACCCAGTACTTC.

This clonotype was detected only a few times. The DNA for the CDR3 is TGTGCCAGCAGCGTAACAGGTGGGGCCAACGTCCTGACTTTC. The encoded protein is CASSVTGGANVLTF. The genes are TRBV9 and TRBJ2-6, with D perhaps matching TRBD1 (5 bases). The CDR3 is 14 amino acids. The V and J ends lost 1 base and 3 bases respectively, with 5 bases between them. CDR1 is SGDLS, CDR2 YYNGEE, per germline.